Listed below are T cell receptor beta chains from one sample, sequenced in a study of response to subunit inactivated influenza vaccine. TCRdb analysed the RT-PCR reads with MiXCR anew, one entry per CDR3 protein. Of roughly 620,000 distinct CDR3 sequences detected, around 11% appear once; the ten largest clones hold 8% to 13%. This sample was also put to use in a study of T cells expressing NK-cell markers.

Specimen: PBMCs from blood, collected on the day of vaccination. Source of these receptors: a man aged 50 or older who received an inactivated influenza vaccine. Each CDR3 is given with its conserved first and last residue. D genes are given only for firm matches. Expanded clones get a size class; other rows say once, few or many, or leave the size out.

TRBJ2-1	NA	TRBV7-2	NA	TGTGCCAGCAGCTTGCGTTGGGGGCGAAGCAATGAGCAGTTCTTC	CASSLRWGRSNEQFF
TRBJ1-2	NA	TRBV7-2	NA	TGTGCCAGCAGCCCCCGCGGAAGGACCTATGGCTACACCTTC	CASSPRGRTYGYTF
TRBJ2-7	TRBD2	TRBV20-1	many	TGCAGTGCCACCGGCCTAGCGGGGGTATCCTACGAGCAGTACTTC	CSATGLAGVSYEQYF
TRBJ2-3	NA	TRBV29-1	NA	TGCAGCGTTGCCCAGCTCACAGATACGCAGTATTTT	CSVAQLTDTQYF
TRBJ2-2	NA	TRBV5-1	many	TGCGCCAGCAGCTTCGACGCGAACACCGGGGAGCTGTTTTTT	CASSFDANTGELFF
TRBJ1-5	NA	TRBV10-3	NA	TGTGCCATCAGTGAGTCCGGGGGGATTCAGCCCCAGCATTTT	CAISESGGIQPQHF
TRBJ2-3	TRBD2	TRBV28	few	TGTGCCAGCAGTTTCCCGACTAGCGGGAGGCCTTACTCCAGCACAGATACGCAGTATTTT	CASSFPTSGRPYSSTDTQYF
TRBJ2-5	TRBD2	TRBV5-1	NA	TGCGCCAGCAGTGACCGCGGGGGGCGTGAAGAGACCCAGTACTTC	CASSDRGGREETQYF
TRBJ2-1	TRBD2	TRBV7-8	few	TGTGCCAGCAGCTTAGAGCGGTGGGCGGGAGCGTACAATGAGCAGTTCTTC	CASSLERWAGAYNEQFF
TRBJ2-5	NA	TRBV4-3	few	TGCGCCAGCAGCCAAGAGTATGTAATTACGCCTGAGGGGGTTCAAGAGACCCAGTACTTC	CASSQEYVITPEGVQETQYF
TRBJ2-5	TRBD2	TRBV5-1	many	TGCGCCAGCAGCTCAACGGGCGGGGGACAAGAGACCCAGTACTTC	CASSSTGGGQETQYF
TRBJ1-2	NA	TRBV28	few	TGTGCCAGCAGTTTTAAATCCTATGGCTACACCTTC	CASSFKSYGYTF
TRBJ2-3	NA	TRBV4-3	NA	TGCGCCAGCAGCCAAGATCCGGGGAAGTCCACCACAGATACGCAGTATTTT	CASSQDPGKSTTDTQYF